This record covers a single T cell receptor (beta chain). Its antigen is currently unknown. This specimen comes from a study of CD8 T cells in ankylosing spondylitis. Making the TCR beta libraries involved quantitative 5'-RACE with molecular barcodes. TCRdb called the 5' RACE reads again in MiXCR, with one record for every CDR3 protein. The data show about 540,000 distinct CDR3 sequences, 12% seen once. The germline V gene encodes CDR1 SEHNR and CDR2 FQNEAQ (reference sequence). The CDR3 sequence is 16 residues long. With 4 bases clipped from V and 7 bases from J, the junction kept 8 bases outside the gene matches. Study-wide results and caveats: Ankylosing spondylitis blood seemed to carry a telltale TCR beta motif made of about 8 highly homologous variants.

The sample was blood, either unsorted or a sorted T cell fraction (not recorded which). The rearrangement links TRBV7-9 to TRBJ1-5; 12 nucleotides match TRBD1. The receptor comes from a male donor with ankylosing spondylitis. CDR3 sequence (DNA): TGTGCCAGCAGCTCGGGACAGGGGGCTCTGGAACAGCCCCAGCATTTT. Its protein product is CASSSGQGALEQPQHF.